A single sample gave rise to the 18 T cell receptor beta chains below, sequenced in a study of T cell responses to AZD1222 COVID-19 vaccine. Measured with immunoSEQ multiplex PCR; TCRdb has only the in-frame clones, and not every one. Here the sample spans around 140,000 clones, roughly 92% being singletons. The specimen was peripheral blood, collected on day 0 of AZD1222 vaccination. All receptors derive from an adult in good health.

The chain uses TRBV6-5 and TRBJ2-7, with D perhaps matching TRBD1 or TRBD2 (5 bases each). The CDR3 loop spans 15 amino acids. Germline V CDR1 and CDR2: MNHEY, SVGAGI. Trimming took off 2 bases at V and 3 bases at J, with 14 bases between the two ends. This CDR3 reads CASSYGTLGGYEQYF. CDR3 bases: TGTGCCAGCAGTTACGGGACCCTTGGGGGCTACGAGCAGTACTTC.

The chain links TRBV5-6 to TRBJ1-4; D is possibly TRBD1 (6 bases). Germline CDR1 is SGHDT and CDR2 is YYEEEE. There are 13 residues in the CDR3. Trimming took 7 bases from V and 8 from J, leaving 15 bases between them. The DNA of the CDR3 is TGTGCCAGCTCCTCAGGGGTGAGGGAAAAACTGTTTTTT. This encodes CASSSGVREKLFF.

The chain recombines TRBV4-1 with TRBJ2-7; weak D call: TRBD2 (6 bases). Germline lookup yields CDR1 MGHRA and CDR2 YSYEKL. This CDR3 region has 15 residues. V was trimmed by 1 base and J by 0 bases, leaving 10 bases between them. The CDR3 loop reads CASSQARDISYEQYF. CDR3 coding DNA: TGCGCCAGCAGCCAAGCGCGGGATATCTCCTACGAGCAGTACTTC.

This clone was picked up a small number of times. The rearrangement joins TRBV5-1 to TRBJ1-5; D not resolved. CDR1 is SGHRS and CDR2 is YFSETQ in the germline V gene. The CDR3 loop spans 17 amino acids. The V end lost 0 bases, the J end lost 0 bases, and 13 bases lay between the germline ends. The CDR3, as DNA: TGCGCCAGCAGCTTGGGTCCAGGTTGGAATAGCAATCAGCCCCAGCATTTT. Translating gives CASSLGPGWNSNQPQHF.

This clone appeared a single time. The CDR3 coding sequence is TGTGCCACCCAGGGTGGGGGGCTGGCCTATGGCTACACCTTC. Translation gives CATQGGGLAYGYTF. The chain joins TRBV6-5 to TRBJ1-2; D possibly corresponds to TRBD1 (6 bases). The ends were cut back, 10 bases at V and 4 bases at J, with 19 bases in the middle. The germline CDR1 and CDR2 sequences are MNHEY and SVGAGI. This CDR3 is 14 amino acids long.

V usage is TRBV13 and J usage is TRBJ2-1; TRBD2 is a possible D gene (5 bases). The CDR3 sequence is 16 residues long. V was cut by 0 bases and J by 5 bases, with 14 bases left in between. From germline, CDR1 is PRHDT and CDR2 FYEKMQ (reference sequence). In DNA form, the CDR3 reads TGTGCCAGCAGCTTAGGACCCAGCGGAGCTCACAATGAGCAGTTCTTC. Protein sequence: CASSLGPSGAHNEQFF.

The chain recombines TRBV3-1 (or the pseudogene TRBV3-2) with TRBJ1-1; D unresolved. The CDR3 has 11 amino acids. V was cut by 4 bases and J by 7 bases, with 7 bases left in between. CDR1 is LGHDT, CDR2 YNNKEL, per germline (reference sequence). The CDR3 here is CASSLFSEAFF. The CDR3 DNA follows: TGTGCCAGCAGCCTCTTTAGTGAAGCTTTCTTT.

The rearrangement uses TRBV7-9 and TRBJ1-1; the D gene is possibly TRBD1 (5 bases). Per germline, CDR1 SEHNR and CDR2 FQNEAQ (reference sequence). Trimming left V 5 bases short and J 3 bases short, with 13 bases between. The CDR3 contains 14 residues. The CDR3 DNA follows: TGTGCCAGCAGCGGACCCACCAGGGACACTGAAGCTTTCTTT. As protein: CASSGPTRDTEAFF.

The chain has TRBV5-1 and TRBJ2-1, with 9 bases lining up with TRBD1. The CDR3 totals 17 residues. Trimming took 4 bases from V and 6 from J; bases not matched to a gene: 14. The germline V gene encodes CDR1 SGHRS and CDR2 YFSETQ. DNA of the CDR3: TGCGCCAGCAGCGCGACGGGACAGGGCCTCAAATCCAATGAGCAGTTCTTC. This translates into CASSATGQGLKSNEQFF.

The chain combines TRBV7-2 with TRBJ2-3, with a possible D match to TRBD1 (6 bases). This CDR3 has 14 residues. Deletions cut 2 bases from V and 3 bases from J, with 9 bases between. CDR1 is SGHTA, CDR2 FQGNSA, per germline. As DNA, the CDR3 is TGTGCCAGCAGCTTACAGGGGTCTACAGATACGCAGTATTTT. Its protein is CASSLQGSTDTQYF.

V and J are TRBV4-1 and TRBJ1-2; TRBD1 matches at 7 bases. The length of the CDR3 is 18 residues. The J segment lost 2 bases and the V segment lost 1 base, leaving 13 bases of the junction unmatched. Germline V gene data show CDR1 as MGHRA and CDR2 as YSYEKL. CDR3 in amino acids: CASSQVLEAAGGNYGYTF. Written as DNA, the CDR3 is TGCGCCAGCAGCCAAGTTTTAGAGGCGGCAGGGGGAAACTATGGCTACACCTTC.

The V call is TRBV18, the J call TRBJ2-7; the match to TRBD1 covers 9 bases. The CDR3 runs to 15 residues. V lost 3 bases and J lost 3; bases outside the gene matches: 6. Germline V gene data show CDR1 as KGHSH and CDR2 as LQKENI. The CDR3 protein is CASSPGTGQIYEQYF. For the CDR3, the DNA is TGTGCCAGCTCACCCGGGACAGGGCAAATCTACGAGCAGTACTTC.

J is TRBJ1-2 and V is TRBV19; TRBD1 aligns across 8 bases. CDR1 LNHDA and CDR2 SQIVND come from the germline V gene (reference sequence). The CDR3 runs to 15 residues. V was clipped by 4 bases and J by 8 bases; unmatched bases: 12. CDR3: CASSTAAGGAGGYTF. Here the CDR3 DNA reads TGTGCCAGTAGTACGGCGGCAGGGGGCGCAGGGGGCTACACCTTC.

The V call is TRBV30, the J call TRBJ2-7, with D unresolved. Germline lookup yields CDR1 GTSNPN and CDR2 SVGIG (reference sequence). The CDR3 is 11 amino acids. V shed 0 bases and J shed 6 bases, with 6 bases lying between them. CDR3 residues: CAWSVAGEQYF. The DNA of the CDR3 is TGTGCCTGGAGTGTAGCCGGCGAGCAGTACTTC. Combining the CDR3 with reference TRBV30 and TRBJ2-7 gives the whole variable domain SQTIHQWPATLVQPVGSPLSLECTVEGTSNPNLYWYRQAAGRGLQLLFYSVGIGQISSEVPQNLSASRPQDRQFILSSKKLLLSDSGFYLCAWSVAGEQYFGPGTRLTVT.

The chain recombines TRBV29-1 with TRBJ1-2; no clear D gene. The CDR3 length is 14 residues. Trimming took off 2 bases at V and 4 bases at J, with 14 bases between the two ends. Per germline, CDR1 SQVTM and CDR2 ANQGSEA. The DNA for the CDR3 is TGCAGCGTTGAATTGGGCAAGGCCCCCTATGGCTACACCTTC. Protein product: CSVELGKAPYGYTF.

This chain links TRBV5-1 with TRBJ1-5; D is undetermined. This CDR3 has 13 residues. The germline V gene has CDR1 SGHRS and CDR2 YFSETQ. Trimming cost V 5 bases and J 0 bases, with 6 bases left between them. As DNA, the CDR3 is TGCGCCAGCAGAGGCAATAGCAATCAGCCCCAGCATTTT. Translated, it gives CASRGNSNQPQHF.

This chain connects TRBV12-3 or TRBV12-4 to TRBJ1-5; D possibly corresponds to TRBD1 (5 bases). There are 13 residues in the CDR3. V lost 5 bases to trimming and J lost 3 bases, with 8 bases between them. In DNA, the CDR3 is TGTGCCAGCAGTGACAGACTCAATCAGCCCCAGCATTTT. It encodes CASSDRLNQPQHF.

The genes are TRBV24-1 and TRBJ1-5; perhaps TRBD1 as D (5 bases). The CDR3 length is 13 residues. V lost 9 bases and J 6 bases, leaving 14 bases between the germline ends. Germline V gene sequence: CDR1 KGHDR, CDR2 SFDVKD. The CDR3 here is CATAAGGGQPQHF. The CDR3 DNA is TGTGCCACCGCCGCGGGGGGTGGTCAGCCCCAGCATTTT.